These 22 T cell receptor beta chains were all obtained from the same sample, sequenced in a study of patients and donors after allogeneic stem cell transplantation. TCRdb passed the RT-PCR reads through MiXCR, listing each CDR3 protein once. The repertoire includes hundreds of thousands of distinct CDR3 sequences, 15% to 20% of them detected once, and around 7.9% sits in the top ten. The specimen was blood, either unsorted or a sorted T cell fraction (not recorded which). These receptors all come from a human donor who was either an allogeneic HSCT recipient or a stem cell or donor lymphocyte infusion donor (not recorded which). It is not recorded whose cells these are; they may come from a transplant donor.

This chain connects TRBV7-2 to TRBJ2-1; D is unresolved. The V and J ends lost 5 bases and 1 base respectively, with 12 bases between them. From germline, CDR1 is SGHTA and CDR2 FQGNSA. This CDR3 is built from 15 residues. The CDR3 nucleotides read TGTGCCAGCAGCCTGTGGTGGAGATCCTACAATGAGCAGTTCTTC. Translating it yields CASSLWWRSYNEQFF.

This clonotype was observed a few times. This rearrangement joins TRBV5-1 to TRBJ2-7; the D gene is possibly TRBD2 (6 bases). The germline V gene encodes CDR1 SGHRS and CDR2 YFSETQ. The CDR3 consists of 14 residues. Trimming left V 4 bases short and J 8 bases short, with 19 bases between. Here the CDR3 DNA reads TGCGCCAGCAGCCCGACCTCGCGGGAAAGAAAGCAGTACTTC. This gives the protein CASSPTSRERKQYF.

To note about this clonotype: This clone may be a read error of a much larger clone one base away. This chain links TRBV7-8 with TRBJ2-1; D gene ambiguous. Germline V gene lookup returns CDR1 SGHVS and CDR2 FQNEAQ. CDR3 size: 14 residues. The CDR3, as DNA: TGTGCCAGCAGCCACAGTCTAGTGTACAATGAGCGGTTCTTC. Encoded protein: CASSHSLVYNERFF.

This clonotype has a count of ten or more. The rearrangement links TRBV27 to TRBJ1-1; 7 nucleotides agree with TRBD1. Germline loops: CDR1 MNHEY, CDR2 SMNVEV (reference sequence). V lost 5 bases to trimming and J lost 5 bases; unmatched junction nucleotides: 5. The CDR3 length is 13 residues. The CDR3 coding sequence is TGTGCCAGCAGTCGACAGGGCTCTACTGAAGCTTTCTTT. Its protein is CASSRQGSTEAFF.

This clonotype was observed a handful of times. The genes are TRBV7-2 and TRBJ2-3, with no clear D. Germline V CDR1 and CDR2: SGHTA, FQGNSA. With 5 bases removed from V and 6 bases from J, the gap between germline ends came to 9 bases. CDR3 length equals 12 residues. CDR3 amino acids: CASSPGMDTQYF. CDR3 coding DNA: TGTGCCAGCAGCCCTGGTATGGATACGCAGTATTTT.

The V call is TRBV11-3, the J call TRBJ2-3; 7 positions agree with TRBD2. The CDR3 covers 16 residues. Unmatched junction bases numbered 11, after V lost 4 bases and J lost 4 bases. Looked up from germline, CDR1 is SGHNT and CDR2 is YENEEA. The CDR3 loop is CASSSISGPDSDTQYF. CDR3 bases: TGTGCCAGCAGCTCGATTAGCGGGCCAGACTCAGATACGCAGTATTTT.

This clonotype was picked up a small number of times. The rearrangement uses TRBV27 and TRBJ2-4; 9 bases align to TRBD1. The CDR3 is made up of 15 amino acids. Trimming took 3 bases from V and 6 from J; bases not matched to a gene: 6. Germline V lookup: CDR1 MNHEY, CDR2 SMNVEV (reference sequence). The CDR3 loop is CASSFLPGQGNIQYF. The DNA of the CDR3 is TGTGCCAGCAGTTTTTTGCCGGGACAGGGAAACATTCAGTACTTC.

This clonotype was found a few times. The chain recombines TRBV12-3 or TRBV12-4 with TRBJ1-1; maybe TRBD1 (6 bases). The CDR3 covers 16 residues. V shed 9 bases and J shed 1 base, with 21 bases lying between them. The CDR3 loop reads CASHPGGRVRNTEAFF. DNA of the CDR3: TGTGCCAGTCACCCGGGGGGCAGGGTGAGGAACACTGAAGCTTTCTTT.

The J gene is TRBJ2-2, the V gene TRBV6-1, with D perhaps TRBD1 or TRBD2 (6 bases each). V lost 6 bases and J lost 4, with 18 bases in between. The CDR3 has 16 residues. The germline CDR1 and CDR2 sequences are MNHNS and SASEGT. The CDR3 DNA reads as TGTGCCAGCAGCCGGTCGGGGGCGCGTAGCACCGGGGAGCTGTTTTTT. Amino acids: CASSRSGARSTGELFF.

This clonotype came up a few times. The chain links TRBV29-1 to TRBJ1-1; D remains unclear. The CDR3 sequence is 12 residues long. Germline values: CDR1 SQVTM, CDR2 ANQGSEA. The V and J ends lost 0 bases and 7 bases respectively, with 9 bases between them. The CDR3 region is CSVEDGNGEAFF. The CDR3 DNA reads TGCAGCGTTGAAGATGGGAACGGTGAAGCTTTCTTT.

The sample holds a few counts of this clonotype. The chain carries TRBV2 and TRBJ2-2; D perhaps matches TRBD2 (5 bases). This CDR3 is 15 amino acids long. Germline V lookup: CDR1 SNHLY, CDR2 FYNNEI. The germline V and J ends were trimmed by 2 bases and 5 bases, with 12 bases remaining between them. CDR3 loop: CASSELRGGTGELFF. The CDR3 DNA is TGTGCCAGCAGTGAACTCCGGGGTGGGACCGGGGAGCTGTTTTTT. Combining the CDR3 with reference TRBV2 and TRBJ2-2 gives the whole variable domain EPEVTQTPSHQVTQMGQEVILRCVPISNHLYFYWYRQILGQKVEFLVSFYNNEISEKSEIFDDQFSVERPDGSNFTLKIRSTKLEDSAMYFCASSELRGGTGELFFGEGSRLTVL.

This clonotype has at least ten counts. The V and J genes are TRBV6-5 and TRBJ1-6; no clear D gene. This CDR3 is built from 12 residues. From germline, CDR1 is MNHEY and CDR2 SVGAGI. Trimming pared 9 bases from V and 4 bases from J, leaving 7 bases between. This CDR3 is CASRRYNSPLHF. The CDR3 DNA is TGTGCCAGTCGACGGTATAATTCACCCCTCCACTTT.

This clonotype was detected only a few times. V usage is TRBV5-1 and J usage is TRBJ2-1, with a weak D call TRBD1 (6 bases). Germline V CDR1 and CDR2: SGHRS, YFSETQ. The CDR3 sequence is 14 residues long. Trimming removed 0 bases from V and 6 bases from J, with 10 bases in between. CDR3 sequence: CASSLGGLVNEQFF. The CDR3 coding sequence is TGCGCCAGCAGCTTGGGGGGGCTTGTCAATGAGCAGTTCTTC.

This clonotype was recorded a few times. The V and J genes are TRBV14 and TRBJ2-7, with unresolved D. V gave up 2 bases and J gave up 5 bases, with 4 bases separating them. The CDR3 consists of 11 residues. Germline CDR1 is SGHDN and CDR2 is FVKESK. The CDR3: CASSQSDEQYF. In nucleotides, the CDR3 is TGTGCCAGCAGCCAAAGCGACGAGCAGTACTTC.

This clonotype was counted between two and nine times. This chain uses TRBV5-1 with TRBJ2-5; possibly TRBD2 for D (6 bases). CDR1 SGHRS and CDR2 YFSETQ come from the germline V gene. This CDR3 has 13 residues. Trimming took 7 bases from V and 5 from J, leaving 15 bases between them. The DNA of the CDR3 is TGCGCCAGCGCTGATCCTGGGGGGGAGACCCAGTACTTC. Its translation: CASADPGGETQYF.

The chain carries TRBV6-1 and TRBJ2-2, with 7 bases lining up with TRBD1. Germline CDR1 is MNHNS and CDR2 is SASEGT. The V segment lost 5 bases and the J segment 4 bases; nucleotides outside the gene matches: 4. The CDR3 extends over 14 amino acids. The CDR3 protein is CASSRQGITGELFF. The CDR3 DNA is TGTGCCAGCAGTCGACAGGGTATCACCGGGGAGCTGTTTTTT.

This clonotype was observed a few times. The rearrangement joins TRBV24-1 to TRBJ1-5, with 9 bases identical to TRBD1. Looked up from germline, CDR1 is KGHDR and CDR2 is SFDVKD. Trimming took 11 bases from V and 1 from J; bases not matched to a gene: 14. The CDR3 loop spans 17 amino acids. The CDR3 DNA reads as TGTGCCATCTCCCGAAAACAGGGGGCTGAGAGCAATCAGCCCCAGCATTTT. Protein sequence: CAISRKQGAESNQPQHF.

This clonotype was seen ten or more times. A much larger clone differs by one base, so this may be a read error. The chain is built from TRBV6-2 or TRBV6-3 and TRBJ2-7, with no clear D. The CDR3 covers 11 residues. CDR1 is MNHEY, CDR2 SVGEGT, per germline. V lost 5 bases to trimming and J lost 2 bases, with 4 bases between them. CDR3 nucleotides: TGTGCCAGCAGTACCACCTACGAGCAGTACTTC. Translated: CASSTTYEQYF.

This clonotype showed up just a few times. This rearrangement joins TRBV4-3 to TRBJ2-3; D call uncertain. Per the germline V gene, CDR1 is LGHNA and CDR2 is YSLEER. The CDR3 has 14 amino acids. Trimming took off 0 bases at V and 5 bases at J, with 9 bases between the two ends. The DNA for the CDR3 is TGCGCCAGCAGCCAAGAGTTCACGGGAGATACGCAGTATTTT. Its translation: CASSQEFTGDTQYF.

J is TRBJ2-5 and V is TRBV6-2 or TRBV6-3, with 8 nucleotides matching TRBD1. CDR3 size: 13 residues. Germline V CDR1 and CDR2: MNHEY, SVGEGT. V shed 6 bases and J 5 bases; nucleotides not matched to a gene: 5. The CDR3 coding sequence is TGTGCCAGCAGACGGACAGGGTCGGAGACCCAGTACTTC. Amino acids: CASRRTGSETQYF.

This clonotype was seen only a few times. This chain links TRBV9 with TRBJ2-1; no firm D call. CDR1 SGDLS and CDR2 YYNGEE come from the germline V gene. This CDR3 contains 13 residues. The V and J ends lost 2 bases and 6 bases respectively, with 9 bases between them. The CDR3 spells CASSVPASNEQFF. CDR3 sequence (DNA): TGTGCCAGCAGCGTCCCAGCGAGCAATGAGCAGTTCTTC.

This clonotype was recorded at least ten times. The CDR3 DNA reads as TGCGCCAGCAGCCCGGGACGGACTGAAGCTTTCTTT. The encoded protein is CASSPGRTEAFF. This rearrangement joins TRBV5-1 to TRBJ1-1, with a possible D match to TRBD1 (5 bases). Germline V gene sequence: CDR1 SGHRS, CDR2 YFSETQ. Trimming cost V 4 bases and J 5 bases, with 9 bases left between them. The CDR3 length is 12 residues.